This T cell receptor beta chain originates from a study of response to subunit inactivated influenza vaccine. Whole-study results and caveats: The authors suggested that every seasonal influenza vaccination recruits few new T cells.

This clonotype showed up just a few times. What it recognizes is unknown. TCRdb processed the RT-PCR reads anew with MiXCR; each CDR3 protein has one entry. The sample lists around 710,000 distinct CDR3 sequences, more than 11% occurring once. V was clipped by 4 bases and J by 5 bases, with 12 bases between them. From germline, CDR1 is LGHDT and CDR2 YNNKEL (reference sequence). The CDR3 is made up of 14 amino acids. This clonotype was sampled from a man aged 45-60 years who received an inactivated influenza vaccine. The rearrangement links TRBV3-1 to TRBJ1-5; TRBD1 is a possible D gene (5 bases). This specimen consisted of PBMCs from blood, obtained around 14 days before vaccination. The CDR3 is CASSLHPGDQPQHF. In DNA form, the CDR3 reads TGTGCCAGCAGCCTGCATCCGGGGGATCAGCCCCAGCATTTT. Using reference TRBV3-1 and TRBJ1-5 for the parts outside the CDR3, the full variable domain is DTAVSQTPKYLVTQMGNDKSIKCEQNLGHDTMYWYKQDSKKFLKIMFSYNNKELIINETVPNRFSPKSPDKAHLNLHINSLELGDSAVYFCASSLHPGDQPQHFGDGTRLSIL.